This T cell receptor (beta chain) was found in a study of T cell responses to AZD1222 COVID-19 vaccine. This CDR3 comprises 12 residues. In the case of this clone: Its target is not known.

Sequencing was performed with immunoSEQ multiplex PCR; in TCRdb, only in-frame clones are kept and a portion is missing. The sample includes 100,000 to 150,000 clones, 90% of them seen just once. Points from the study as a whole: Among the donors, most were white British and more were female, and clonal diversity was possibly underestimated.

This TCR was recovered from an adult in good health. The gene calls are TRBV21-1 and TRBJ2-5; the table's D call, TRBD2, was not checked against the DNA. TRBV21-1 is annotated as a pseudogene. The sequences come from peripheral blood, collected on day 0 of MenACWY control vaccination. CDR3 region: CASSLRGETQYF. The DNA of the CDR3 is TGTGCCAGCAGCCTCCGGGGGGAGACCCAGTACTTC.